This entry lists 22 T cell receptor beta chains sequenced from one sample in a study of T-cell reconstitution after alpha-beta-depleted transplantation in children. Preparation of the TCRbeta library was carried out with unique molecular identifiers. TCRdb used MiXCR to reprocess the PCR reads, holding one entry per CDR3 protein. The sample gives about 540,000 distinct CDR3 sequences, 15% to 20% of which show up once; 2.5% to 3.5% is in the top ten. Sequencing was performed on PBMCs from the stem cell graft donor, taken from the stem cell graft. These receptors were taken from a human donor who donated a stem cell graft to a child with acute lymphoblastic leukemia.

This clonotype was found a few times. J is TRBJ2-2 and V is TRBV19; D gene unclear. There are 14 residues in the CDR3. Germline V CDR1 and CDR2: LNHDA, SQIVND (reference sequence). Trimming cost V 4 bases and J 3 bases, with 9 bases left between them. The CDR3 is CASSKVYDTGELFF. The CDR3 bases are TGTGCCAGTAGTAAAGTCTATGACACCGGGGAGCTGTTTTTT.

V is TRBV20-1 and J is TRBJ2-7; TRBD2 matches at 7 bases. Trimming at V came to 0 bases and at J to 2 bases, leaving 7 bases not matched to a gene. The CDR3 length is 15 residues. The germline V gene has CDR1 DFQATT and CDR2 SNEGSKA (reference sequence). The CDR3, as DNA: TGCAGTGCTAGAGATCCGGGACTACCAACCTACGAGCAGTACTTC. Amino acid sequence: CSARDPGLPTYEQYF.

This chain links TRBV29-1 with TRBJ2-1; 11 bases fit TRBD1. CDR1 and CDR2 (germline): SQVTM, ANQGSEA. V lost 5 bases, J lost 8 bases, and 14 bases stayed unmatched. The CDR3 is 16 residues long. In DNA, the CDR3 is TGCAGCGTTCCCTATGGACAGGGGGCGACTTTGGATGAGCAGTTCTTC. Encoded protein: CSVPYGQGATLDEQFF.

CDR3 sequence (DNA): TGCGCCAGCAAGCACCAAGGACTAGCCGAAAAAGAGACCCAGTACTTC. It specifies CASKHQGLAEKETQYF. This sequence joins TRBV5-1 and TRBJ2-5, with 8 bases aligning to TRBD2. The CDR3 is 16 residues long. Germline values: CDR1 SGHRS, CDR2 YFSETQ. V trimming: 6 bases; J trimming: 3 bases; junction bases outside the gene matches: 13.

The chain has TRBV5-1 and TRBJ2-3, with 9 nucleotides matching TRBD2. This CDR3 has 14 amino acids. The V and J ends lost 5 bases and 3 bases, in that order; junction bases with no gene match: 4. From germline, CDR1 is SGHRS and CDR2 YFSETQ. The CDR3 sequence: CASRVLAGTDTQYF. CDR3 coding DNA: TGCGCCAGCAGAGTCCTAGCGGGAACAGATACGCAGTATTTT.

This clonotype has only a few counts. In DNA form, the CDR3 reads TGCGCCAGCAGCTTGTCCCGGCAGTACACAGATACGCAGTATTTT. This encodes CASSLSRQYTDTQYF. The V call is TRBV5-1, the J call TRBJ2-3; D remains ambiguous. V was cut by 1 base and J by 2 bases, with 11 bases left in between. This CDR3 has 15 residues. Germline V gene data show CDR1 as SGHRS and CDR2 as YFSETQ.

This sequence joins TRBV5-1 and TRBJ1-4, with no clear D. Germline CDR1 is SGHRS and CDR2 is YFSETQ. V lost 4 bases and J 8 bases, leaving 15 bases between the germline ends. The CDR3 runs to 14 residues. Here the CDR3 DNA reads TGCGCCAGCAGCCGCCGGGGAGTTACGGAAAAACTGTTTTTT. Amino acids: CASSRRGVTEKLFF. Together with reference TRBV5-1 and TRBJ1-4, the CDR3 gives the full variable domain: KAGVTQTPRYLIKTRGQQVTLSCSPISGHRSVSWYQQTPGQGLQFLFEYFSETQRNKGNFPGRFSGRQFSNSRSEMNVSTLELGDSALYLCASSRRGVTEKLFFGSGTQLSVL.

The chain couples TRBV20-1 to TRBJ2-1, with D perhaps matching TRBD2 (5 bases). The CDR3 is 15 amino acids. CDR1 DFQATT and CDR2 SNEGSKA come from the germline V gene (reference sequence). V gave up 1 base and J gave up 2 bases, with 12 bases separating them. The CDR3 nucleotides read TGCAGTGCTAGAGGGGAGCTTCTCCCCTACAATGAGCAGTTCTTC. It specifies CSARGELLPYNEQFF.

This clonotype was seen a handful of times. The chain links TRBV6-1 to TRBJ1-4, with TRBD1 matching over 9 bases. Losses at the gene ends were 4 bases for V and 7 bases for J; bases not matched to a gene: 7. The length of the CDR3 is 15 residues. Germline CDR1 and CDR2: MNHNS and SASEGT. The chain's CDR3 is CASSGWTGEREKLFF. In DNA form, the CDR3 reads TGTGCCAGCAGTGGTTGGACAGGGGAGCGTGAAAAACTGTTTTTT.

This clonotype came up many times. This chain links TRBV5-1 with TRBJ2-7, with D tentatively TRBD1 or TRBD2 (6 bases each). V lost 0 bases, J lost 2 bases, and 9 bases lay in between. Germline V gene data show CDR1 as SGHRS and CDR2 as YFSETQ. The CDR3 length is 14 residues. This CDR3 reads CASSLVGGAYEQYF. Here the CDR3 DNA reads TGCGCCAGCAGCTTGGTCGGGGGCGCCTACGAGCAGTACTTC. The full variable domain, its missing parts supplied by reference TRBV5-1 and TRBJ2-7, is KAGVTQTPRYLIKTRGQQVTLSCSPISGHRSVSWYQQTPGQGLQFLFEYFSETQRNKGNFPGRFSGRQFSNSRSEMNVSTLELGDSALYLCASSLVGGAYEQYFGPGTRLTVT.

This clonotype occurred a few times. The gene calls are TRBV27 and TRBJ2-7; 8 nucleotides agree with TRBD1. The CDR3 is made up of 14 amino acids. J gave up 4 bases and V 6 bases, and 8 bases lay outside the gene matches. Germline V CDR1 and CDR2: MNHEY, SMNVEV (reference sequence). The CDR3 DNA follows: TGTGCCAGCAGCCTGGGACAGGTTGGTTACGAGCAGTACTTC. Protein product: CASSLGQVGYEQYF.

Ten or more counts support this clonotype. This sequence joins TRBV3-1 and TRBJ1-1; TRBD1 is a possible D gene (5 bases). The CDR3 length is 14 residues. The V end lost 5 bases, the J end lost 1 base, and 11 bases lay between the germline ends. Germline CDR1 LGHDT, CDR2 YNNKEL (reference sequence). CDR3 residues: CASSAGLTNTEAFF. Here the CDR3 DNA reads TGTGCCAGCAGCGCAGGGTTAACGAACACTGAAGCTTTCTTT.

In this sample, this clonotype turned up a few times. The chain is built from TRBV20-1 and TRBJ2-7; a possible D gene is TRBD1 (5 bases). The CDR3 covers 11 residues. Germline V CDR1 and CDR2: DFQATT, SNEGSKA (reference sequence). V shed 4 bases and J shed 3 bases, with 7 bases lying between them. In DNA form, the CDR3 reads TGCAGTGCTATACAGGACTACGAGCAGTACTTC. Its protein is CSAIQDYEQYF.

This clonotype was observed a handful of times. The V gene is TRBV11-3, the J gene TRBJ2-1, with 8 bases lining up with TRBD2. This CDR3 comprises 15 residues. V was pared by 6 bases and J by 0 bases, with 4 bases of the junction left unmatched. Germline V lookup: CDR1 SGHNT, CDR2 YENEEA. The CDR3 sequence is CASSREGSSYNEQFF. The CDR3 DNA follows: TGTGCCAGCAGTCGGGAGGGGAGCTCCTACAATGAGCAGTTCTTC.

This clonotype was counted many times. This chain connects TRBV4-2 to TRBJ2-1; perhaps TRBD2 as D (5 bases). CDR1 is LGHNA and CDR2 is YNFKEQ in the germline V gene. V was pared by 0 bases and J by 5 bases, with 11 bases between. The CDR3 totals 15 residues. The CDR3 region is CASSQDPQEDNEQFF. The CDR3 DNA sequence: TGTGCCAGCAGCCAAGACCCGCAGGAGGACAATGAGCAGTTCTTC.

The table lists this clonotype with a few counts. The V and J genes are TRBV20-1 and TRBJ1-2, with no clear D. This CDR3 comprises 9 residues. Germline V gene data show CDR1 as DFQATT and CDR2 as SNEGSKA (reference sequence). This CDR3 is CSPRTGYTF. For the CDR3, the DNA is TGCAGCCCGAGAACTGGCTACACCTTC.

The V call is TRBV12-3 or TRBV12-4, the J call TRBJ1-2, with 7 bases aligning to TRBD1. CDR3 length: 14 amino acids. The V and J ends lost 2 bases and 5 bases, in that order; junction bases with no gene match: 5. CDR3 region: CASSLTGATYGYTF. In DNA, the CDR3 is TGTGCCAGCAGTTTAACAGGGGCGACATATGGCTACACCTTC.

This clonotype has a single count. The chain combines TRBV6-5 with TRBJ1-5; D gene ambiguous. Trimming pared 4 bases from V and 6 bases from J, leaving 1 base between. The CDR3 runs to 10 residues. Germline V lookup: CDR1 MNHEY, CDR2 SVGAGI. The CDR3 here is CASSSQPQHF. The CDR3 DNA follows: TGTGCCAGCAGTTCTCAGCCCCAGCATTTT.

The chain couples TRBV9 to TRBJ2-5; possible D gene TRBD1, 6 bases. V was shortened by 3 bases and J by 2 bases, with 26 bases between the two germline ends. The CDR3 has 19 amino acids. CDR1 and CDR2 (germline): SGDLS, YYNGEE. The CDR3 is CASSDRPRENRVLQETQYF. The CDR3 coding sequence is TGTGCCAGCAGCGACCGCCCCAGAGAGAACAGGGTACTACAAGAGACCCAGTACTTC.

The chain employs TRBV12-3 or TRBV12-4 and TRBJ2-5; D is possibly TRBD1 or TRBD2 (5 bases each). V was trimmed by 6 bases and J by 0 bases, leaving 8 bases between them. CDR3 size: 13 residues. CDR3 protein: CASRGPNQETQYF. The CDR3 DNA reads as TGTGCCAGCAGGGGACCCAACCAAGAGACCCAGTACTTC.

This clonotype was seen only a few times. The chain carries TRBV12-3 or TRBV12-4 and TRBJ2-5; no clear D gene. The CDR3 runs 11 residues. The V end lost 8 bases, the J end lost 1 base, and 5 bases lay between the germline ends. The CDR3 protein is CASAVQETQYF. Written as DNA, the CDR3 is TGTGCCAGCGCGGTCCAAGAGACCCAGTACTTC.

The chain couples TRBV20-1 to TRBJ2-1; D may be TRBD1 (6 bases). The CDR3 spans 13 residues. CDR1 is DFQATT and CDR2 is SNEGSKA in the germline V gene (reference sequence). The CDR3, as DNA: TGCAGCGGGGATAGGGGGTCCCTCCTAGAGCAGTTCTTC. Translation gives CSGDRGSLLEQFF.